The 10 T cell receptor beta chains below were found in one sample sequenced in a study of tumor-infiltrating lymphocytes in primary liver carcinoma. TCR beta cDNA came from about 500 ng total RNA, primed with a constant-region primer. Investigators got TCR beta libraries out of three nested multiplex PCR rounds, done with slightly modified ARM-PCR. Primers for the first two PCR rounds were TRBV1-TRBV30 forward primers and a C-beta reverse primer (around 10 cycles per round). MiXCR was run by TCRdb on the multiplex PCR reads, yielding one entry per CDR3 protein. The sample has a few hundred thousand distinct CDR3 sequences; about three fifths are singletons. Unsorted whole blood yielded the blood RNA, and germline DNA was also extracted. The sequenced sample was peripheral blood. The source of these receptors is a woman aged 30 to 39 with primary liver carcinoma and hepatitis B virus infection.

This chain connects TRBV12-3 or TRBV12-4 to TRBJ1-1; perhaps TRBD1 as D (6 bases). CDR3 length equals 16 residues. V was shortened by 7 bases and J by 2 bases, with 20 bases between the two germline ends. The CDR3 coding sequence is TGTGCCAGCAATCAGGGGTCGGCAGGGAAAAACACTGAAGCTTTCTTT. It encodes CASNQGSAGKNTEAFF.

As to this clonotype: Because it lacks the conserved phenylalanine or tryptophan at the end, this CDR3 is likely a read error. The chain links TRBV7-8 to TRBJ2-7; 7 positions agree with TRBD2. J lost 2 bases, V lost 6 bases, and 10 bases had no gene match. Germline CDR1 is SGHVS and CDR2 is FQNEAQ. This CDR3 has 15 residues. In DNA form, the CDR3 reads TGTGCCAGCAGTTTGAAGCGGGACGGAACCTACGAGCAGTACCTC. Its translation: CASSLKRDGTYEQYL.

This clonotype appeared many times. J is TRBJ2-7 and V is TRBV6-5; D not certain. Between the trimmed V and J ends, which lost 6 bases and 0 bases, there was a span of 18 bases. The V gene's germline CDR1 is MNHEY and CDR2 SVGAGI. The CDR3 spans 16 residues. The CDR3 spells CASSLTLMSASYEQYF. The CDR3 region has the DNA TGTGCCAGCAGCCTTACGCTGATGTCGGCCTCCTACGAGCAGTACTTC.

This sequence joins TRBV4-1 and TRBJ2-3, with 8 bases matching TRBD2. Germline values: CDR1 MGHRA, CDR2 YSYEKL. The CDR3 is made up of 18 amino acids. V trimming: 0 bases; J trimming: 4 bases; junction bases outside the gene matches: 12. The CDR3 sequence: CASSQDLRSGSSSDTQYF. The CDR3 DNA sequence: TGCGCCAGCAGCCAAGATCTTCGCAGCGGGAGCAGCTCAGATACGCAGTATTTT.

Points on this clonotype: Its ends do not fully match the called genes, so a read error is possible. This chain links TRBV7-8 with TRBJ2-1, with TRBD2 identical over 13 bases. Looked up from germline, CDR1 is SGHVS and CDR2 is FQNEAQ. The CDR3 runs to 22 residues. The CDR3 protein is CASSPTTRARDKTSGRYNEEFF. CDR3 sequence (DNA): TGTGCCAGCAGTCCGACGACTCGGGCTCGTGATAAGACTAGCGGGAGGTACAATGAGGAGTTCTTC.

The rearrangement uses TRBV5-8 and TRBJ2-3, with TRBD2 matching 13 bases. The junction had 9 bases not matched to a gene; V was cut back by 4 bases and J by 4 bases. Per the germline V gene, CDR1 is SGHTS and CDR2 is YDEGEE. The CDR3 is made up of 17 amino acids. The CDR3 region has the DNA TGTGCCAGCAGCCGGACTAGCGGGAGTGTTTACGCAGATACGCAGTATTTT. It codes for CASSRTSGSVYADTQYF.

This clonotype has only a few counts. The chain is built from TRBV6-5 and TRBJ2-7, with no clear D. Between the trimmed V and J ends, which lost 0 bases and 2 bases, there was a span of 17 bases. The CDR3 loop spans 17 amino acids. In germline, CDR1 is MNHEY, CDR2 SVGAGI. The CDR3 DNA reads as TGTGCCAGCAGTTACTCGGCTCCGACTCGCGGTCCCTACGAGCAGTACTTC. This translates into CASSYSAPTRGPYEQYF.

This clonotype was observed once. Just one base apart from a much larger clone, this may be a read error. The chain joins TRBV6-6 to TRBJ2-5; D call uncertain. The CDR3 is 15 residues long. Germline CDR1 and CDR2: MNHNY and SVGAGI (reference sequence). The V and J ends lost 0 bases and 1 base respectively, with 9 bases between them. The CDR3 DNA follows: TGTGCCAGCAGTTACTCGGGTAACACCCAAGAGACCCAGTACTTC. It is translated as CASSYSGNTQETQYF.

Points on this clonotype: The junction does not match germline at one end; this may be a read error. The chain couples TRBV4-1 to TRBJ2-7; TRBD1 matches 7 bases. This CDR3 is built from 16 residues. CDR1 is MGHRA and CDR2 is YSYEKL in the germline V gene. The CDR3 DNA reads as TGCACCAGCAGCCAGGACACAGGGGACAGCTCCTACGAGCAGTACTTC. This sequence encodes CTSSQDTGDSSYEQYF.

This clonotype was detected many times. This rearrangement joins TRBV6-5 to TRBJ1-1; the D is unclear. Germline-derived CDR1 and CDR2 are MNHEY and SVGAGI. Deletions cut 0 bases from V and 3 bases from J, with 11 bases between. This CDR3 region has 15 residues. The CDR3 sequence: CASSYSFNGDTEAFF. The CDR3 DNA is TGTGCCAGCAGTTACTCGTTCAACGGGGACACTGAAGCTTTCTTT.